This T cell receptor beta chain was sequenced in a study of T-cell reconstitution after alpha-beta-depleted transplantation in children. A TCRbeta library incorporating unique molecular identifiers was prepared. TCRdb analysed the PCR reads with MiXCR anew, one entry per CDR3 protein. Here the sample spans roughly 400,000 distinct CDR3 sequences, about 20% being singletons. CDR1 is DFQATT, CDR2 SNEGSKA, per germline (reference sequence). V was clipped by 0 bases and J by 2 bases, with 5 bases between them. CDR3 length equals 13 residues. This clonotype has ten or more counts. This clonotype was sampled from a human donor who donated a stem cell graft to a child with acute myeloid leukemia. The sample in question was PBMCs from the stem cell graft donor, obtained from the stem cell graft. This chain links TRBV20-1 with TRBJ2-1; D is unresolved. CDR3 protein: CSAREGPYNEQFF. CDR3 bases: TGCAGTGCTAGAGAGGGCCCCTACAATGAGCAGTTCTTC.